This record concerns one T cell receptor (beta chain) sequence. Its matching antigen is unknown. This entry comes from a study of cytomegalovirus exposure and HLA in healthy donors. Study-level results: Most TCRs appeared rarely, but some public TCRs recurred in many donors. The authors excluded some V segments, including TRBV6-2 and TRBV6-3, as indistinguishable. Available immune exposure information covered CMV serostatus only.

The CDR3 sequence is 17 residues long. The germline V and J ends were trimmed by 1 base and 0 bases, with 14 bases remaining between them. Germline assignment: CDR1 SGHRS and CDR2 YFSETQ. Primers: 60 Vbeta forward and 13 Jbeta reverse. Data came from immunoSEQ multiplex PCR; TCRdb stores just in-frame clones and leaves some out. Seen here are about 160,000 clones, around 74% observed once, and the top ten hold about 1.9%. The source material was PBMCs. V gene TRBV5-1 combines with J gene TRBJ2-1; D not resolved. The receptor was derived from a female donor in good health and CMV-seronegative. The CDR3 loop is CASSLRLVRGSYNEQFF. In DNA form, the CDR3 reads TGCGCCAGCAGCTTGCGGCTCGTTCGAGGCTCCTACAATGAGCAGTTCTTC. Complete variable domain (other parts from reference TRBV5-1 and TRBJ2-1): KAGVTQTPRYLIKTRGQQVTLSCSPISGHRSVSWYQQTPGQGLQFLFEYFSETQRNKGNFPGRFSGRQFSNSRSEMNVSTLELGDSALYLCASSLRLVRGSYNEQFFGPGTRLTVL.